This record concerns one TCR beta chain sequence. The count of this clone is one. It has no known antigen specificity. No base-level quality is on record; no much larger clone is a single base apart. The record originates from a study of blood T cell repertoires in COVID-19 (dated by TCRdb to the early 2020s). Study-level background: Collaborator samples came from the United States, Italy and Spain and covered acute and convalescent phases of COVID-19. The dataset comprised deeply sampled blood TCRbeta repertoires from subjects exposed to, actively infected with, or recovered from COVID-19. Sample metadata almost always included a de-identified subject ID, COVID-19 status, age in years and sex. The repertoires were made available in a free public database intended to serve as a resource for research on the immune response to SARS-CoV-2. Where available, HLA class I and class II types were obtained from metadata supplied by the sample provider rather than from assay-based typing. The samples were drawn from two sources: the first 160 participants of the ongoing ImmuneRACE study, and 1,254 subjects contributed by 6 global collaborators. The prospective study material was composed of cDNA or gDNA derived from T cells, B-cell-depleted T cells, or PBMCs. Overall study results and their limits: How much clinical and demographic metadata was included differed by source and by participant, and the metadata was provided uncurated.

Collaborating institutions collected whole blood in K2EDTA tubes following their own protocols. Collaborator samples were shipped for TCRbeta analysis as frozen whole blood, isolated PBMCs, or DNA extracted from either sample type. TCRbeta CDR3 regions were amplified from genomic DNA using the immunoSEQ Assay, a bias-controlled multiplex PCR. The authors processed their data as follows. The number of nucleated cells in each sample was estimated by amplification of reference gene primers within the assay. To quantify the absolute abundance of each unique TCRbeta CDR3 rearrangement, sequence reads were collapsed and filtered. For each sample, productive Simpson clonality was calculated by taking the square root of Simpson's diversity index across productive rearrangements. This is the immuneACCESS table as TCRdb keeps it, with only in-frame sequences that have V and J called. A part of the clones is gone; compared with another copy, unresolved V genes explain less than half, and the rest is unexplained. V and J calls and clone size follow that table, whereas D and trimming were derived from the DNA. The sample table records approximately 150,000 clones; 90% of these occur just once. Of the sample, around 17% falls within the top ten clones.

The V end gives up 2 bases and the J end 5 bases, leaving 7 bases in the junction not matched to a gene. CDR1 SNHLY and CDR2 FYNNEI are derived from the germline V gene. The CDR3 spans 15 residues, from the cysteine through the phenylalanine. The DNA shown is the 45-base CDR3, in frame from base 1. The clonotype was recovered from a man between 60 and 75 years old with active or convalescent COVID-19. The sample was peripheral blood. The rearranged chain carries TRBV2 and TRBJ1-2; 8 central bases correspond to TRBD1. The bases are TGTGCCAGCAGTGAACTGCGGACAGGGAGTTATGGCTACACCTTC. This encodes CASSELRTGSYGYTF. Joined to the reference TRBV2 and TRBJ1-2 proteins, this CDR3 gives the full variable domain: EPEVTQTPSHQVTQMGQEVILRCVPISNHLYFYWYRQILGQKVEFLVSFYNNEISEKSEIFDDQFSVERPDGSNFTLKIRSTKLEDSAMYFCASSELRTGSYGYTFGSGTRLTVV.